This passage covers 29 T cell receptor beta chains from one sample sequenced in a study of T cell responses to AZD1222 COVID-19 vaccine. Only in-frame clones appear in the TCRdb table, and some are missing; sequencing was by immunoSEQ multiplex PCR. Of 110,000 to 150,000 clones in the sample, around 90% were seen once. The input for sequencing was peripheral blood, taken on day 0 of AZD1222 vaccination. The receptors were sampled from an adult in good health.

V and J are TRBV7-8 and TRBJ1-4; D is undetermined. V lost 5 bases and J lost 1, with 14 bases in between. The CDR3 runs to 16 residues. Germline-derived CDR1 and CDR2 are SGHVS and FQNEAQ. The chain's CDR3 is CASSRTRGGTNEKLFF. The CDR3 DNA follows: TGTGCCAGCAGCCGAACCCGGGGAGGAACTAATGAAAAACTGTTTTTT.

The chain employs TRBV30 and TRBJ2-7; D perhaps matches TRBD2 (7 bases). Trimming took off 0 bases at V and 5 bases at J, with 14 bases between the two ends. This CDR3 has 14 amino acids. Germline-derived CDR1 and CDR2 are GTSNPN and SVGIG (reference sequence). This CDR3 is CAWSVGGVWNEQYF. Here the CDR3 DNA reads TGTGCCTGGAGTGTAGGGGGGGTCTGGAACGAGCAGTACTTC.

In regard to this clone: The sample contains more than one DNA sequence encoding this CDR3. This chain links TRBV15 with TRBJ2-7; TRBD1 matches 10 bases. The ends lost 3 bases at V and 2 bases at J; junction bases unmatched: 4. CDR1 is LNHNV, CDR2 YYDKDF, per germline (reference sequence). There are 15 residues in the CDR3. The CDR3 here is CATSRGTGATYEQYF. CDR3 sequence (DNA): TGTGCCACCAGCAGGGGGACAGGGGCCACCTACGAGCAGTACTTC.

The V call is TRBV4-1, the J call TRBJ1-2; the D gene is possibly TRBD1 (6 bases). Per germline, CDR1 MGHRA and CDR2 YSYEKL. The CDR3 runs 16 residues. V lost 4 bases to trimming and J lost 4 bases, with 19 bases between them. The CDR3 sequence: CASSPADSLGTYGYTF. CDR3 in DNA: TGCGCCAGCAGCCCCGCGGACAGTCTAGGAACCTATGGCTACACCTTC.

The rearrangement links TRBV5-1 to TRBJ1-1, with TRBD1 matching over 8 bases. Germline values: CDR1 SGHRS, CDR2 YFSETQ. The V and J ends lost 0 bases and 5 bases, in that order; junction bases with no gene match: 6. This CDR3 region has 15 residues. The CDR3 nucleotides are TGCGCCAGCAGCTTGGTTCCAGGGGGCAGGACTGAAGCTTTCTTT. Encoded protein: CASSLVPGGRTEAFF.

The chain employs TRBV5-5 and TRBJ1-2; D uncertain. Trimming pared 2 bases from V and 8 bases from J, leaving 19 bases between. The V gene's germline CDR1 is SGHKS and CDR2 YYEKEE (reference sequence). The CDR3 contains 15 residues. The CDR3 bases are TGTGCCAGCAGCTTTTCAGGCCCAGGAATGTACGGCTACACCTTC. Translating gives CASSFSGPGMYGYTF.

This chain connects TRBV19 to TRBJ1-2; TRBD1 matches at 8 bases. CDR1 is LNHDA, CDR2 SQIVND, per germline (reference sequence). Losses at the gene ends were 4 bases for V and 2 bases for J; bases not matched to a gene: 3. The CDR3 length is 14 residues. The CDR3 DNA follows: TGTGCCAGTAGTACTAACAGGGGGAACTATGGCTACACCTTC. Its translation is CASSTNRGNYGYTF.

The chain combines TRBV19 with TRBJ1-4; D unclear. Germline V lookup: CDR1 LNHDA, CDR2 SQIVND (reference sequence). V shed 5 bases and J shed 5 bases, with 15 bases lying between them. The CDR3 runs to 15 residues. The CDR3 sequence: CASSEMSGGNEKLFF. The CDR3 nucleotides are TGTGCCAGTAGTGAAATGTCAGGAGGAAATGAAAAACTGTTTTTT.

This chain joins TRBV7-3 and TRBJ2-3; no reliable D call. Germline CDR1 is SGHTA and CDR2 is FQGTGA. The CDR3 covers 13 residues. Trimming removed 1 base from V and 2 bases from J, with 4 bases in between. CDR3 in DNA: TGTGCCAGCAGCTTAATACCCACAGATACGCAGTATTTT. Its protein product is CASSLIPTDTQYF.

This chain uses TRBV12-5 with TRBJ2-1, with 9 bases that match TRBD1. CDR1 is LGHNT and CDR2 is FRNRAP in the germline V gene. The J segment lost 8 bases and the V segment lost 5 bases, leaving 13 bases of the junction unmatched. The CDR3 is 16 amino acids. The CDR3 bases are TGTGCTAGTGGTCAATTCACCGGGACAGGGAGGGATGAGCAGTTCTTC. Protein sequence: CASGQFTGTGRDEQFF.

The V call is TRBV28, the J call TRBJ2-7; 9 positions match TRBD1. Germline lookup yields CDR1 MDHEN and CDR2 SYDVKM. J gave up 2 bases and V 10 bases, and 6 bases lay outside the gene matches. The CDR3 runs 13 residues. The CDR3 loop is CATGGQGPYEQYF. The CDR3 DNA is TGTGCCACTGGGGGACAGGGACCCTACGAGCAGTACTTC.

This chain uses TRBV19 with TRBJ1-2, with D tentatively TRBD1 (5 bases). CDR1 is LNHDA, CDR2 SQIVND, per germline (reference sequence). Trimming cost V 6 bases and J 6 bases, with 17 bases left between them. The length of the CDR3 is 14 residues. The CDR3 DNA sequence: TGTGCCAGTAGGCCCGGGCAGGGAAAGAATGGCTACACCTTC. This translates into CASRPGQGKNGYTF. The full variable domain, rest sourced from reference TRBV19 and TRBJ1-2, is DGGITQSPKYLFRKEGQNVTLSCEQNLNHDAMYWYRQDPGQGLRLIYYSQIVNDFQKGDIAEGYSVSREKKESFPLTVTSAQKNPTAFYLCASRPGQGKNGYTFGSGTRLTVV.

The chain has TRBV7-2 and TRBJ1-5; 8 bases agree with TRBD1. The ends lost 5 bases at V and 5 bases at J; junction bases unmatched: 11. Per the germline V gene, CDR1 is SGHTA and CDR2 is FQGNSA. The CDR3 extends over 16 amino acids. This CDR3 reads CASSVWGTGGDQPQHF. CDR3 DNA sequence: TGTGCCAGCAGCGTATGGGGAACAGGGGGGGATCAGCCCCAGCATTTT. Looking up the rest from reference TRBV7-2 and TRBJ1-5 gives the full variable domain: GAGVSQSPSNKVTEKGKDVELRCDPISGHTALYWYRQSLGQGLEFLIYFQGNSAPDKSGLPSDRFSAERTGGSVSTLTIQRTQQEDSAVYLCASSVWGTGGDQPQHFGDGTRLSIL.

V and J are TRBV25-1 and TRBJ2-2; D is perhaps TRBD1 (6 bases). The length of the CDR3 is 16 residues. V lost 4 bases and J 1 base, leaving 13 bases between the germline ends. Per germline, CDR1 MGHDK and CDR2 SYGVNS. CDR3: CASSGPGHLNTGELFF. DNA for the CDR3: TGTGCCAGCAGTGGCCCGGGACACCTGAACACCGGGGAGCTGTTTTTT.

The chain recombines TRBV6-5 with TRBJ1-5, with TRBD1 matching over 10 bases. The CDR3 runs 16 residues. V trimming: 0 bases; J trimming: 7 bases; junction bases outside the gene matches: 6. In germline, CDR1 is MNHEY, CDR2 SVGAGI. This CDR3 reads CASSYSRQGAGQPQHF. In DNA form, the CDR3 reads TGTGCCAGCAGTTACTCGAGACAGGGGGCCGGGCAGCCCCAGCATTTT.

The V and J genes are TRBV5-6 and TRBJ2-5, with TRBD2 identical over 9 bases. Germline V gene lookup returns CDR1 SGHDT and CDR2 YYEEEE. Losses at the gene ends were 0 bases for V and 2 bases for J; bases not matched to a gene: 8. The CDR3 is 17 amino acids. For the CDR3, the DNA is TGTGCCAGCAGCTTGGCTGGCCGACTAGCGGTACAAGAGACCCAGTACTTC. This gives the protein CASSLAGRLAVQETQYF.

This clone appeared once. The same CDR3 also results from other DNA sequences found in this sample. J is TRBJ2-7 and V is TRBV11-1; no definite D call. The CDR3 runs to 12 residues. V dropped 1 base and J dropped 3 bases, with 4 bases sitting between them. Germline V lookup: CDR1 SGHAT, CDR2 FQDESV (reference sequence). Written as DNA, the CDR3 is TGTGCCAGCAGCTTAGGGCGCTACGAGCAGTACTTC. This gives the protein CASSLGRYEQYF.

The chain uses TRBV4-1 and TRBJ2-5; 10 nucleotides agree with TRBD1. Per the germline V gene, CDR1 is MGHRA and CDR2 is YSYEKL. After removal of 0 bases from V and 3 bases from J, the junction contained 1 base not matched to a gene. The CDR3 is made up of 15 amino acids. CDR3 sequence: CASSQDGQGEETQYF. The CDR3 DNA follows: TGCGCCAGCAGCCAAGACGGACAGGGGGAAGAGACCCAGTACTTC.

This chain connects TRBV4-2 to TRBJ2-7, with no clear D. Looked up from germline, CDR1 is LGHNA and CDR2 is YNFKEQ. V lost 0 bases to trimming and J lost 4 bases, with 10 bases between them. This CDR3 spans 14 amino acids. DNA of the CDR3: TGTGCCAGCAGCCAAGAGTTAACAGTTTACGAGCAGTACTTC. It codes for CASSQELTVYEQYF.

V is TRBV28 and J is TRBJ2-5, with 7 bases fitting TRBD2. J lost 1 base, V lost 7 bases, and 12 bases had no gene match. Germline values: CDR1 MDHEN, CDR2 SYDVKM. The CDR3 length is 16 residues. The CDR3, as DNA: TGTGCCAGCACCCTACTCCTTGCTAGCGGCCAAGAGACCCAGTACTTC. Protein: CASTLLLASGQETQYF.

The chain has TRBV7-2 and TRBJ2-7; either TRBD1 or TRBD2 may supply D (5 bases each). The CDR3 length is 13 residues. The V gene lost 4 bases and the J gene lost 3 bases, with 10 bases spanning the gap. The germline V gene encodes CDR1 SGHTA and CDR2 FQGNSA. The CDR3 bases are TGTGCCAGCAGCTACGGGACCAACTACGAGCAGTACTTC. Its protein product is CASSYGTNYEQYF.

V usage is TRBV6-6 and J usage is TRBJ2-1; D is tentatively TRBD1 or TRBD2 (5 bases each). V dropped 2 bases and J dropped 3 bases, with 11 bases sitting between them. This CDR3 contains 15 residues. The V gene's germline CDR1 is MNHNY and CDR2 SVGAGI (reference sequence). The CDR3 bases are TGTGCCAGCAGTTACCCGGGACCCAGCTACAATGAGCAGTTCTTC. Its translation is CASSYPGPSYNEQFF.

The J gene is TRBJ1-6, the V gene TRBV3-1 (or the pseudogene TRBV3-2); D is undetermined. CDR1 and CDR2 (germline): LGHDT, YNNKEL (reference sequence). V lost 3 bases to trimming and J lost 11 bases, with 14 bases between them. The CDR3 contains 14 residues. This CDR3 reads CASSQGDHFAPLHF. The CDR3 nucleotides read TGTGCCAGCAGCCAGGGTGACCATTTCGCACCCCTCCACTTT.

The chain couples TRBV6-5 to TRBJ1-5; no firm D call. Germline V CDR1 and CDR2: MNHEY, SVGAGI. The CDR3 spans 13 residues. V lost 6 bases, J lost 0 bases, and 6 bases lay in between. The CDR3 protein is CASSPGSNQPQHF. DNA for the CDR3: TGTGCCAGCAGCCCCGGTAGCAATCAGCCCCAGCATTTT.

This chain connects TRBV19 to TRBJ1-2; D is possibly TRBD1 (6 bases). V lost 5 bases and J 9 bases, leaving 19 bases between the germline ends. From germline, CDR1 is LNHDA and CDR2 SQIVND (reference sequence). This CDR3 region has 14 residues. The CDR3 DNA reads TGTGCCAGTAGTTCACCGGGACAAATCCTCAGCTACACCTTC. Translation: CASSSPGQILSYTF.

A single count supports this clone. The rearrangement uses TRBV24-1 and TRBJ2-5; a weak D match, TRBD2 (5 bases). The CDR3 covers 14 residues. Germline values: CDR1 KGHDR, CDR2 SFDVKD. The V gene lost 4 bases and the J gene lost 7 bases, with 15 bases spanning the gap. CDR3 bases: TGTGCCACCAGTGACCCGGGGATCGCAGGGACCCAGTACTTC. It encodes CATSDPGIAGTQYF.

The rearrangement joins TRBV29-1 to TRBJ1-3; D unresolved. This CDR3 has 13 amino acids. Trimming stripped 4 bases from V and 0 bases from J, with 7 bases between. Germline values: CDR1 SQVTM, CDR2 ANQGSEA. CDR3: CSVGPSSGNTIYF. The CDR3 coding sequence is TGCAGCGTTGGTCCGTCCTCTGGAAACACCATATATTTT.

V is TRBV6-5 and J is TRBJ1-2; no clear D gene. The length of the CDR3 is 14 residues. Trimming took 0 bases from V and 2 from J, leaving 7 bases between them. Germline V lookup: CDR1 MNHEY, CDR2 SVGAGI. The CDR3 here is CASSYSIGNYGYTF. The DNA of the CDR3 is TGTGCCAGCAGTTACTCGATCGGAAACTATGGCTACACCTTC.

This chain links TRBV28 with TRBJ2-7, with D possibly being TRBD1 (6 bases). The CDR3 runs 15 residues. Germline V gives CDR1 MDHEN, CDR2 SYDVKM. V lost 2 bases, J lost 0 bases, and 11 bases lay in between. CDR3 DNA: TGTGCCAGCAGTTTAGAGACAGGAAGCTCCTACGAGCAGTACTTC. Encoded protein: CASSLETGSSYEQYF.